This T cell receptor beta chain was captured by sequencing in a study of HIV-infected patients and healthy controls. Study conclusions and caveats: HIV+ repertoires were severely depleted of MAIT alpha-chain CDR3s, unlike healthy controls.

The germline V and J ends were trimmed by 5 bases and 0 bases, with 4 bases remaining between them. This CDR3 has 12 residues. CDR1 and CDR2 from the germline V gene are SGHVS and FNYEAQ. Around 500 ng RNA was reverse transcribed with alpha and beta constant-region primers. Using multiplexing indices, alpha and beta chain libraries were generated apart by chain-specific third strand synthesis. TCRdb used MiXCR to reprocess the 5' RACE reads, holding one entry per CDR3 protein. The sample lists approximately 6,600 distinct CDR3 sequences; under 11% were seen once. Roughly three months, about 14 weeks, into antiretroviral therapy, follow-up blood was collected. No cell fractionation was done, so the repertoire covers all unsorted peripheral blood T cells. This clonotype is judged medium-sized. Its matching antigen is unknown.

Here the sequenced sample was blood, taken during antiretroviral therapy. The V call is TRBV7-6, the J call TRBJ1-1; unclear D gene. This receptor was taken from an adult with HIV infection. CDR3 in DNA: TGTGCCAGCAGCCGGATGAACACTGAAGCTTTCTTT. Translated: CASSRMNTEAFF.